This T cell receptor beta chain came from a study of tumor and adjacent non-tumor tissue in lung cancer. Notes on the study in general: Normal lung showed higher cumulative top 100 clone frequency than tumor.

This clonotype occurred many times. Its antigen is unidentified. The library came from three nested PCR rounds adapted from ARM-PCR protocols. TCRdb independently ran MiXCR on the multiplex PCR reads; one entry per CDR3 protein. The table has about 48,000 distinct CDR3 sequences, around 60% seen once. RNA was extracted from bulk tissue without any cell sorting. More than 3 cm separated this lung sample from the edge of the tumor. Newly diagnosed lung cancer patients had thoracic surgery in China, August–late 2014, without prior chemotherapy. The sample consisted of distant non-tumor lung tissue. This receptor was taken from a woman in her seventies with non-small cell lung cancer.

CDR3 nucleotide sequence: TGTGCCACCCAACCACCTAGCGGGGTTAGCACAGATACGCAGTATTTT. It is translated as CATQPPSGVSTDTQYF. The rearrangement links TRBV28 to TRBJ2-3; 9 bases are a match to TRBD2. Trimming at V came to 10 bases and at J to 0 bases, leaving 11 bases not matched to a gene. The CDR3 is 16 residues long. Germline values: CDR1 MDHEN, CDR2 SYDVKM.